A selection of T cell receptor beta chains follows, all from one sample in a study of shared clonotypes between healthy human individuals. The method was immunoSEQ multiplex PCR; TCRdb's version includes in-frame clones alone and lacks a portion of them. This sample carries 600,000 to 700,000 clones, 73% of them seen once, and the ten largest clones take around 2%. The sequencing input was memory CD4+ T cells sorted from blood. Receptor source: a woman between 25 and 40 years old in good health. The CDR3 runs from the conserved cysteine through the conserved F or W. D genes are given only for firm matches.

TRBD2,TRBJ2-7,TRBV27,CASGSSGRHEQYF
NA,TRBJ2-2,TRBV7-9,CASSLGLPIDTGELFF
NA,TRBJ2-3,TRBV5-1,CASSLVSGPSTDTQYF
TRBD2,TRBJ2-1,TRBV19,CASRRLAGSGNEQFF
NA,TRBJ1-5,TRBV7-8,CASSLGRISKGYSNQPQHF
TRBD2,TRBJ2-5,TRBV5-1,CASSLWLAGDGKTQYF
TRBD2,TRBJ2-1,TRBV4-2,CASSQRLAGSVLHEQFF
NA,TRBJ1-2,TRBV4-1,CASSQDRAGGDYGYTF
TRBD2,TRBJ2-1,TRBV7-8,CASSLTTSGGRNEQFF
NA,TRBJ1-2,TRBV6-5,CASSYKGHQGYTF
NA,TRBJ2-7,TRBV6-1,CASSFNYEQYF
NA,TRBJ2-6,TRBV6-4,CASSPTPSGANVLTF
NA,TRBJ2-1,TRBV7-2,CASSLGGVLAGNEQFF
NA,TRBJ2-2,TRBV5-1,CASSPGHPNTGELFF
NA,TRBJ2-2,TRBV19,CASSNNRERQVAGELFF
NA,TRBJ1-4,TRBV7-9,CASGTRTTNEKLFF
TRBD2,TRBJ2-5,TRBV28,CASSYSGRLQETQYF
TRBD2,TRBJ2-7,TRBV5-1,CASSSGEGGAPYEQYF
TRBD1,TRBJ1-2,TRBV30,CASRGQQIYGYTF
NA,TRBJ2-1,TRBV11-2,CASSLGRADSYNEQFF
NA,TRBJ2-7,TRBV15,CATSSEGGAYEQYF
NA,TRBJ2-7,TRBV7-7,CASSLLWVRERSYEQYF
NA,TRBJ2-3,TRBV4-1,CASSQASGASPADTQYF
TRBD1,TRBJ2-1,TRBV25-1,CASSEKRGREVYEQFF
NA,TRBJ1-2,TRBV18,CASSPGLGPLYGYTF
TRBD1,TRBJ1-2,TRBV28,CASSAGTGGSLGGYTF
NA,TRBJ2-2,TRBV18,CASSSSIGELFF
NA,TRBJ1-1,TRBV18,CASSPLGGTEAFF
TRBD2,TRBJ2-3,TRBV5-4,CASSLYTLGTSVTDTQYF
NA,TRBJ2-3,TRBV14,CASSQNQEDGDTQYF
NA,TRBJ1-2,TRBV28,CASSRITGNYGYTF
TRBD1,TRBJ2-7,TRBV10-2,CASKDRAYEQYF
NA,TRBJ1-5,TRBV19,CATKGGDQRPQHF
NA,TRBJ1-3,TRBV27,CASSSGLSGNTIYF
TRBD1,TRBJ2-6,TRBV28,CASSFRTGGVSGANVLTF
TRBD2,TRBJ2-2,TRBV10-2,CASSERLAGGPGTGELFF
TRBD2,TRBJ2-7,TRBV18,CASSPSTSGNYEQYF
TRBD1,TRBJ2-7,TRBV29-1,CSPPARTGRYEQYF
TRBD1,TRBJ2-7,TRBV7-8,CASSPWTGVGEQYF
NA,TRBJ2-7,TRBV29-1,CSALATGSYEQYF
NA,TRBJ1-1,TRBV6-1,CASKLERLAKAFF
NA,TRBJ2-7,TRBV11-2,CASSLDEEQGSLEQYF
NA,TRBJ2-5,TRBV4-1,CASSPLSLPARETQYF
TRBD1,TRBJ2-3,TRBV19,CASSTRTGVTDTQYF
TRBD2,TRBJ2-1,TRBV11-2,CASRETSGGYNEQFF
TRBD2,TRBJ2-7,TRBV27,CASRGLAGVYYEQYF
TRBD1,TRBJ2-5,TRBV5-4,CASSLDREETQYF
NA,TRBJ2-1,TRBV10-3,CAIKEALNELEFF
NA,TRBJ2-3,TRBV19,CASAGQPFTDTQYF
NA,TRBJ1-2,TRBV6-5,CASSRYSTINYGYTF